The next 20 T cell receptor beta chains were all read from a single sample in a study of cytomegalovirus exposure and HLA in healthy donors. Data came from immunoSEQ multiplex PCR; TCRdb stores just in-frame clones and leaves some out. The table lists 45,000 to 55,000 clones, over 75% of them singletons. The material sequenced was PBMCs. Receptors were obtained from a young woman in good health and CMV-seronegative.

The CDR3 sequence: CASSRDSVTDTQYF. The CDR3 DNA reads as TGTGCCAGCAGTCGAGACTCCGTGACAGATACGCAGTATTTT. The rearrangement links TRBV5-8 to TRBJ2-3; D uncertain. The CDR3 length is 14 residues. V shed 5 bases and J shed 3 bases, with 13 bases lying between them. Germline V CDR1 and CDR2: SGHTS, YDEGEE.

The gene calls are TRBV7-8 and TRBJ2-2; weak D call: TRBD1 (5 bases). Trimming left V 5 bases short and J 4 bases short, with 11 bases between. Germline V gene lookup returns CDR1 SGHVS and CDR2 FQNEAQ. The CDR3 covers 14 residues. This chain's CDR3 is CASSRPGSTGELFF. The CDR3 DNA reads as TGTGCCAGCAGCCGACCAGGGTCCACCGGGGAGCTGTTTTTT.

V usage is TRBV30 and J usage is TRBJ2-7; tentatively, D is TRBD1 (5 bases). Germline V gene lookup returns CDR1 GTSNPN and CDR2 SVGIG (reference sequence). V lost 4 bases and J lost 6, with 10 bases in between. The CDR3 consists of 11 residues. The CDR3 sequence is CAWTRGFEQYF. The CDR3 nucleotides are TGTGCCTGGACTAGGGGCTTCGAGCAGTACTTC.

V usage is TRBV9 and J usage is TRBJ1-1; 7 bases align to TRBD1. J lost 4 bases, V lost 4 bases, and 10 bases had no gene match. The germline gives CDR1 SGDLS, CDR2 YYNGEE. This CDR3 region has 15 residues. In DNA, the CDR3 is TGTGCCAGCAGCACCAAGACAGGGACGGGCACTGAAGCTTTCTTT. Translated, it gives CASSTKTGTGTEAFF.

This chain connects TRBV11-2 to TRBJ1-1; 9 bases line up with TRBD1. This CDR3 comprises 17 residues. With V trimmed by 2 bases and J by 0 bases, 7 bases remained unmatched. The V gene's germline CDR1 is SGHAT and CDR2 FQNNGV. Written as DNA, the CDR3 is TGTGCCAGCAGCTTACCTGGGGACAGGGATTTGAACACTGAAGCTTTCTTT. It codes for CASSLPGDRDLNTEAFF.

The V call is TRBV13, the J call TRBJ1-3, with a weak D call TRBD1 (6 bases). This CDR3 comprises 16 residues. Trimming cost V 0 bases and J 2 bases, with 11 bases left between them. Germline CDR1 PRHDT, CDR2 FYEKMQ (reference sequence). The CDR3 nucleotides are TGTGCCAGCAGCTTAGGTCCAGGGGCGGCTGGAAACACCATATATTTT. It specifies CASSLGPGAAGNTIYF.

The rearrangement links TRBV5-1 to TRBJ2-3, with TRBD1 matching over 8 bases. Losses at the gene ends were 4 bases for V and 5 bases for J; bases not matched to a gene: 9. Germline assignment: CDR1 SGHRS and CDR2 YFSETQ. This CDR3 region has 15 residues. The CDR3 sequence is CASSLSTGGRDTQYF. The CDR3 DNA reads TGCGCCAGCAGCCTTTCTACAGGGGGGAGAGATACGCAGTATTTT.

The chain is built from TRBV7-9 and TRBJ1-5, with 8 bases fitting TRBD1. CDR3 length: 15 residues. Germline-derived CDR1 and CDR2 are SEHNR and FQNEAQ (reference sequence). V lost 5 bases, J lost 1 base, and 4 bases stayed unmatched. The CDR3: CASSATGVSNQPQHF. CDR3 nucleotide sequence: TGTGCCAGCAGCGCGACAGGGGTGAGCAATCAGCCCCAGCATTTT.

The chain links TRBV5-1 to TRBJ2-7, with D possibly matching TRBD1 (6 bases). V dropped 0 bases and J dropped 2 bases, with 18 bases sitting between them. The CDR3 runs to 17 residues. From germline, CDR1 is SGHRS and CDR2 YFSETQ. The CDR3 protein is CASSLEEGHLTPYEQYF. The CDR3 nucleotides are TGCGCCAGCAGCTTGGAAGAGGGACACCTAACCCCCTACGAGCAGTACTTC.

V usage is TRBV11-1 and J usage is TRBJ2-6; D might be TRBD2 (5 bases). The CDR3 is made up of 17 amino acids. CDR1 SGHAT and CDR2 FQDESV come from the germline V gene (reference sequence). V was pared by 1 base and J by 0 bases, with 10 bases between. The CDR3 protein is CASSLVPAGSGANVLTF. DNA for the CDR3: TGTGCCAGCAGCTTAGTCCCGGCGGGCTCTGGGGCCAACGTCCTGACTTTC.

The V gene is TRBV14, the J gene TRBJ2-7; 10 bases match TRBD1. Per germline, CDR1 SGHDN and CDR2 FVKESK. The CDR3 contains 15 residues. The V segment lost 5 bases and the J segment 3 bases; nucleotides outside the gene matches: 7. The CDR3 region is CASSAGTGAFYEQYF. CDR3 sequence (DNA): TGTGCCAGCAGCGCCGGGACAGGGGCGTTCTACGAGCAGTACTTC.

This clone was seen a single time. The rearrangement uses TRBV7-2 and TRBJ2-3, with 7 bases fitting TRBD2. V shed 4 bases and J 3 bases; nucleotides not matched to a gene: 7. Germline-derived CDR1 and CDR2 are SGHTA and FQGNSA. This CDR3 comprises 15 residues. The CDR3 DNA follows: TGTGCCAGCAGCTCAGCGGGACTCTCTACAGATACGCAGTATTTT. As protein: CASSSAGLSTDTQYF.

The CDR3 protein is CASSEWAGVGTQPQHF. The CDR3 DNA follows: TGCGCCAGCAGTGAGTGGGCAGGGGTTGGTACTCAGCCCCAGCATTTT. The chain is built from TRBV10-2 and TRBJ1-5, with D possibly TRBD1 on 6 matching bases. The V and J ends lost 1 base and 6 bases respectively, with 16 bases between them. CDR3 size: 16 residues. The V gene's germline CDR1 is WSHSY and CDR2 SAAADI.

In this sample, this clone turned up once. The V call is TRBV6-6, the J call TRBJ2-1; D call uncertain. Between the trimmed V and J ends, which lost 5 bases and 7 bases, there was a span of 18 bases. This CDR3 spans 15 amino acids. Germline V CDR1 and CDR2: MNHNY, SVGAGI (reference sequence). CDR3 DNA sequence: TGTGCCAGCAGTCTCTCATTACAGAGTAAAAATGAGCAGTTCTTC. Protein: CASSLSLQSKNEQFF.

In this sample, this clone turned up a few times. The CDR3 nucleotides read TGCGCCAGCAGTCATCCGGGGAGGTTGACTGAAAAACTGTTTTTT. The encoded protein is CASSHPGRLTEKLFF. The chain links TRBV4-1 to TRBJ1-4; D gene uncertain. Trimming removed 6 bases at V and 7 bases at J, with 18 bases between. The CDR3 has 15 amino acids. The germline V gene has CDR1 MGHRA and CDR2 YSYEKL.

J is TRBJ1-1 and V is TRBV27; 7 nucleotides agree with TRBD1. V gave up 0 bases and J gave up 3 bases; unmatched junction bases: 7. CDR1 is MNHEY, CDR2 SMNVEV, per germline (reference sequence). The CDR3 consists of 16 residues. The chain's CDR3 is CASSLSGDRTYTEAFF. CDR3 nucleotides: TGTGCCAGCAGTTTATCGGGGGACAGAACTTACACTGAAGCTTTCTTT.

The chain has TRBV29-1 and TRBJ1-1; D perhaps matches TRBD1 (5 bases). Trimming took off 8 bases at V and 3 bases at J, with 16 bases between the two ends. The CDR3 covers 13 residues. Germline assignment: CDR1 SQVTM and CDR2 ANQGSEA. CDR3 DNA sequence: TGCAGCTCCGCTAGGGGCGCGTACACTGAAGCTTTCTTT. Amino acid sequence: CSSARGAYTEAFF.

This clone has a single count. The chain employs TRBV27 and TRBJ2-7, with 9 positions matching TRBD2. The CDR3 has 14 amino acids. V shed 3 bases, J shed 2 bases, and the junction held 2 bases outside the gene matches. Germline CDR1 reads MNHEY; CDR2 reads SMNVEV (reference sequence). For the CDR3, the DNA is TGTGCCAGCAGTTTCGGACTAGCGCCCTACGAGCAGTACTTC. This translates into CASSFGLAPYEQYF.

The rearrangement uses TRBV2 and TRBJ1-1; no firm D call. CDR3 length equals 14 residues. The V end was cut by 5 bases, the J end by 4 bases, with 14 bases between. Germline values: CDR1 SNHLY, CDR2 FYNNEI. DNA of the CDR3: TGTGCCAGCAGTTGGTCGCGGGGTGGCACTGAAGCTTTCTTT. This codes for CASSWSRGGTEAFF.

CDR3 sequence (DNA): TGTGCCAGCAGTGAAGTTGGAAACAGGGGCTACACCTTC. This codes for CASSEVGNRGYTF. The chain links TRBV6-1 to TRBJ1-2; D perhaps matches TRBD1 (5 bases). Looked up from germline, CDR1 is MNHNS and CDR2 is SASEGT. This CDR3 has 13 residues. V shed 1 base and J shed 8 bases, with 11 bases lying between them.